The 11 T cell receptor beta chains below come from one sample, sequenced in a study of monozygotic twins with inflammatory bowel disease. TCRdb reprocessed the 5' RACE reads, keeping one entry per CDR3 protein, no DNA. This repertoire includes about 350,000 distinct CDR3 sequences. Material: blood. These receptors originate from a human donor with ulcerative colitis or Crohn's disease, or a healthy co-twin of an affected twin (not recorded which).

The chain has TRBV5-6 and TRBJ2-1; with no DNA, the TCRdb D assignment of TRBD2 cannot be verified. This CDR3 is 14 amino acids long. The V gene's germline CDR1 is SGHDT and CDR2 YYEEEE. CDR3 sequence: CASSLGGRAHEQFF. The full variable domain, in which reference TRBV5-6 and TRBJ2-1 provide the parts outside the CDR3, is DAGVTQSPTHLIKTRGQQVTLRCSPKSGHDTVSWYQQALGQGPQFIFQYYEEEERQRGNFPDRFSGHQFPNYSSELNVNALLLGDSALYLCASSLGGRAHEQFFGPGTRLTVL.

This chain uses TRBV27 with TRBJ2-2; the TCRdb D gene call, TRBD2, has no DNA to confirm it. The CDR3 covers 14 residues. Germline CDR1 MNHEY, CDR2 SMNVEV (reference sequence). The CDR3 sequence: CASSFEGLGGELFF.

The chain carries TRBV18 and TRBJ1-5. This CDR3 has 14 residues. Germline V gene data show CDR1 as KGHSH and CDR2 as LQKENI. CDR3 residues: CASSPGVGPQPQHF.

V usage is TRBV20-1 and J usage is TRBJ2-7; TCRdb outputs TRBD2, but without DNA this stays unchecked. Germline-derived CDR1 and CDR2 are DFQATT and SNEGSKA (reference sequence). The CDR3 sequence is 15 residues long. CDR3 region: CSALNRPGLNYEQYF.

The chain couples TRBV3-1 to TRBJ2-7. Looked up from germline, CDR1 is LGHDT and CDR2 is YNNKEL (reference sequence). The CDR3 covers 13 residues. This CDR3 reads CASSQNGPYEQYF.

This sequence joins TRBV18 and TRBJ2-2. The CDR3 has 13 amino acids. Per the germline V gene, CDR1 is KGHSH and CDR2 is LQKENI. This CDR3 is CASSPTDTGELFF.

The V gene is TRBV20-1, the J gene TRBJ2-3; no DNA is available, so the TRBD2 call from TCRdb remains unchecked. The CDR3 has 14 amino acids. CDR1 is DFQATT and CDR2 is SNEGSKA in the germline V gene (reference sequence). Here the CDR3 reads CSTSSESGTDTQYF.

The chain carries TRBV20-1 and TRBJ2-3; TCRdb's D call, TRBD2, is unchecked because there is no DNA. Looked up from germline, CDR1 is DFQATT and CDR2 is SNEGSKA (reference sequence). The CDR3 is 17 amino acids. This CDR3 reads CSARDLRERVQADTQYF.

The chain links TRBV7-9 to TRBJ2-4. This CDR3 is 13 amino acids long. CDR1 and CDR2 (germline): SEHNR, FQNEAQ (reference sequence). The CDR3 reads CASSSTSENIQYF.

The rearrangement joins TRBV5-4 to TRBJ2-7. Germline CDR1 SGHNT, CDR2 YYREEE (reference sequence). This CDR3 comprises 14 residues. This chain's CDR3 is CASSWGQELNEQYF.

This sequence joins TRBV4-1 and TRBJ2-1; TCRdb indicates TRBD2, and absent DNA this call remains unverified. Germline CDR1 reads MGHRA; CDR2 reads YSYEKL. CDR3 length equals 17 residues. CDR3 sequence reads: CASSRRPLAGGPDEQFF.